Sequencing of this T cell receptor (beta chain) was carried out in a study of blood T cell repertoires in COVID-19. Study in general: COVID-19 samples collected from the United States, Italy and Spain covered acute and convalescent phases. Nucleic acid was either cDNA or gDNA, and it came from T cells, B-cell-depleted T cells, or PBMCs.

Under the authors' procedure: Nucleated cell number was recorded as an estimate derived from reference gene primer amplification. The method was immunoSEQ multiplex PCR; TCRdb's version includes in-frame clones alone and lacks a portion of them. V and J calls and clone size are as listed in that table; D and trimming were resolved from the DNA. This table holds 100,000 or so clones, roughly nine tenths found once. Trimming took off 2 bases at V and 5 bases at J, with 22 bases between the two ends. In germline, CDR1 is SGHDT, CDR2 YYEEEE. The CDR3 consists of 18 residues. The chain employs TRBV5-6 and TRBJ2-2; no clear D. The TCR was taken from a man aged 55 to 70 with acute or convalescent COVID-19. The sequencing sample was made of peripheral blood. The chain's CDR3 is CASSLYSGTIVGTGELFF. The CDR3 nucleotides read TGTGCCAGCAGCTTATATTCAGGAACAATCGTCGGAACCGGGGAGCTGTTTTTT.